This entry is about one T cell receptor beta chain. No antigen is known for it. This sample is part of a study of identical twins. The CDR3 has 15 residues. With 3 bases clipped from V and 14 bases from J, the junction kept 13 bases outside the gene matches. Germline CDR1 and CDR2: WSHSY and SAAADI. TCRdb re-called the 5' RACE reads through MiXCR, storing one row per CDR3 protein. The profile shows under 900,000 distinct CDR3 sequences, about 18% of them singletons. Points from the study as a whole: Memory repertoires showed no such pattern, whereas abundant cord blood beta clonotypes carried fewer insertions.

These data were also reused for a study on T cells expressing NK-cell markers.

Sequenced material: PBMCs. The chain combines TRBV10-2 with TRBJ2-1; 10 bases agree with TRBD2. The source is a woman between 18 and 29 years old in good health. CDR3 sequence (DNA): TGCGCCAGCAGTGAATCGTCTAGCGGGAGTGTCACAAAGTTCTTC. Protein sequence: CASSESSSGSVTKFF.